This T cell receptor (beta chain) was documented in a study of identical twins. This CDR3 region has 13 residues. The germline V gene encodes CDR1 SNHLY and CDR2 FYNNEI. V was trimmed by 8 bases and J by 12 bases, leaving 19 bases between them. TCRdb independently ran MiXCR on the 5' RACE reads; one entry per CDR3 protein. The table includes 1,800,000 or so distinct CDR3 sequences, 25% to 35% detected once. The chain employs TRBV2 and TRBJ2-2; D might be TRBD1 (6 bases). The source is a newborn girl in good health. The specimen was cord blood. Here the CDR3 reads CASPVGRGGKLFF. As DNA, the CDR3 is TGTGCCAGCCCTGTGGGCAGGGGCGGTAAGCTGTTTTTT.